This TCR beta chain was sequenced for a study of CD8+ T cells in alopecia areata. V lost 2 bases and J lost 3, with 15 bases in between. Germline V gene data show CDR1 as SGHDT and CDR2 as YYEEEE. CDR3 length: 15 residues. After isolation, RNA underwent reverse transcription to generate cDNA as the sequencing template. Libraries were prepared by immunoSEQ multiplex PCR; TCRdb keeps only in-frame clonotypes and omits some of them. The repertoire includes 4,000 to 4,500 clones, around 68% of them detected once, and less than 20% sits in the top ten. The clonotype was recovered from a human donor in good health. The source material was skin. The J gene is TRBJ2-7, the V gene TRBV5-6; D gene unclear. The CDR3 coding sequence is TGTGCCAGCAGCTTTGGGCTAGACCTCAACTACGAGCAGTACTTC. This encodes CASSFGLDLNYEQYF.